These 18 T cell receptor beta chains came from one sample sequenced in a study of blood T cell repertoires in COVID-19. Sequencing used immunoSEQ multiplex PCR; TCRdb keeps in-frame clones, though not all of them. The table shows around 160,000 clones, with around 84% occurring only once. Specimen: PBMCs or T cells enriched from blood (not recorded which). These TCRs come from a woman in her fifties or sixties who had been exposed to COVID-19.

V gene TRBV5-1 combines with J gene TRBJ1-1; no clear D gene. Germline lookup yields CDR1 SGHRS and CDR2 YFSETQ. This CDR3 contains 13 residues. The V and J ends lost 0 bases and 8 bases respectively, with 11 bases between them. The CDR3 region has the DNA TGCGCCAGCAGCTTGGTCGCGGGTGGCGAAGCTTTCTTT. This sequence encodes CASSLVAGGEAFF.

The V and J genes are TRBV28 and TRBJ2-1, with 16 bases aligning to TRBD2. Germline trimming cut 3 bases from V and 7 bases from J; bases unmatched to any gene: 9. Germline V gene lookup returns CDR1 MDHEN and CDR2 SYDVKM. This CDR3 is built from 18 residues. For the CDR3, the DNA is TGTGCCAGCAGTTTCCCGGGACTAGCGGGAGGGCCGGGAAATGAGCAGTTCTTC. Its protein product is CASSFPGLAGGPGNEQFF.

The DNA of the CDR3 is TGTGCCAGCAGCCCCGAGAGCTCCTACAATGAGCAGTTCTTC. It codes for CASSPESSYNEQFF. This chain links TRBV9 with TRBJ2-1; no clear D gene. The V gene lost 4 bases and the J gene lost 0 bases, with 8 bases spanning the gap. The CDR3 spans 14 residues. The V gene's germline CDR1 is SGDLS and CDR2 YYNGEE.

The gene calls are TRBV4-1 and TRBJ1-1; no clear D. The CDR3 is made up of 14 amino acids. V lost 5 bases and J 7 bases, leaving 17 bases between the germline ends. Germline V lookup: CDR1 MGHRA, CDR2 YSYEKL. The CDR3 is CASSNVRGRGEAFF. The CDR3 bases are TGCGCCAGCAGCAACGTAAGAGGGCGGGGTGAAGCTTTCTTT.

The rearrangement uses TRBV4-1 and TRBJ1-6; D is ambiguous. The CDR3 loop spans 15 amino acids. The V gene's germline CDR1 is MGHRA and CDR2 YSYEKL. The germline V and J ends were trimmed by 4 bases and 6 bases, with 13 bases remaining between them. The CDR3 region has the DNA TGCGCCAGCAGCCCCTCGAGGGCTACTAATTCACCCCTCCACTTT. Protein: CASSPSRATNSPLHF.

V and J are TRBV4-3 and TRBJ1-6; TRBD1 aligns across 9 bases. V lost 3 bases and J lost 5; bases outside the gene matches: 5. This CDR3 comprises 16 residues. The germline CDR1 and CDR2 sequences are LGHNA and YSLEER. The CDR3 spells CASSHTGGNNNSPLHF. In nucleotides, the CDR3 is TGCGCCAGCAGCCACACAGGGGGCAATAATAATTCACCCCTCCACTTT.

The table lists this clone with a few counts. The chain recombines TRBV27 with TRBJ1-3; D is uncertain. Germline values: CDR1 MNHEY, CDR2 SMNVEV (reference sequence). This CDR3 has 14 amino acids. V shed 7 bases and J shed 4 bases, with 14 bases lying between them. The CDR3 spells CASKLRGGGNTIYF. CDR3 nucleotides: TGTGCCAGCAAACTACGAGGAGGCGGAAACACCATATATTTT.

In DNA form, the CDR3 reads TGCGCCAGCAGCTGGGGCACCAAGGACTATGGCTACACCTTC. The encoded protein is CASSWGTKDYGYTF. V usage is TRBV5-1 and J usage is TRBJ1-2; perhaps TRBD1 as D (5 bases). This CDR3 comprises 14 residues. V was clipped by 3 bases and J by 3 bases, with 12 bases between them. Germline V gene sequence: CDR1 SGHRS, CDR2 YFSETQ.

CDR3 loop: CASSLGGLYNEQFF. The CDR3 DNA is TGTGCCAGCAGCTTAGGGGGACTCTACAATGAGCAGTTCTTC. The chain combines TRBV7-9 with TRBJ2-1; D may be TRBD2 (6 bases). CDR3 length equals 14 residues. The germline gives CDR1 SEHNR, CDR2 FQNEAQ (reference sequence). The V and J ends lost 1 base and 3 bases respectively, with 7 bases between them.

V usage is TRBV19 and J usage is TRBJ1-1; D is possibly TRBD1 (5 bases). V was clipped by 5 bases and J by 8 bases, with 21 bases between them. There are 15 residues in the CDR3. Germline lookup yields CDR1 LNHDA and CDR2 SQIVND (reference sequence). CDR3 in DNA: TGTGCCAGTAGTCCAGGCGACAGCCCTAGCGGAGAAGCTTTCTTT. It translates to CASSPGDSPSGEAFF. Complete variable domain (other parts from reference TRBV19 and TRBJ1-1): DGGITQSPKYLFRKEGQNVTLSCEQNLNHDAMYWYRQDPGQGLRLIYYSQIVNDFQKGDIAEGYSVSREKKESFPLTVTSAQKNPTAFYLCASSPGDSPSGEAFFGQGTRLTVV.

CDR3 in amino acids: CSAPLTRSHFF. The CDR3, as DNA: TGCAGTGCACCACTCACTCGGTCGCATTTCTTT. The chain couples TRBV20-1 to TRBJ1-1; D remains ambiguous. Germline V lookup: CDR1 DFQATT, CDR2 SNEGSKA (reference sequence). The V gene lost 6 bases and the J gene lost 13 bases, with 18 bases spanning the gap. The CDR3 loop spans 11 amino acids.

The chain carries TRBV4-1 and TRBJ1-6; D gene ambiguous. This CDR3 is 15 amino acids long. Germline CDR1 is MGHRA and CDR2 is YSYEKL. V was trimmed by 0 bases and J by 4 bases, leaving 7 bases between them. CDR3 sequence: CASSQDRGYNSPLHF. Written as DNA, the CDR3 is TGCGCCAGCAGCCAAGATCGGGGTTATAATTCACCCCTCCACTTT.

J is TRBJ1-6 and V is TRBV3-1 (or the pseudogene TRBV3-2), with 12 bases fitting TRBD1. Germline CDR1 LGHDT, CDR2 YNNKEL (reference sequence). This CDR3 spans 15 amino acids. The junction had 6 bases not matched to a gene; V was cut back by 5 bases and J by 10 bases. The CDR3 coding sequence is TGTGCCAGCAGCACCGGGACAGGGGGCATCTCACCCCTCCACTTT. This translates into CASSTGTGGISPLHF.

This clone was found a few times. The chain couples TRBV18 to TRBJ2-7; unclear D gene. Trimming shortened V by 3 bases and J by 0 bases, and 9 bases separated the two germline ends. The CDR3 extends over 14 amino acids. Per the germline V gene, CDR1 is KGHSH and CDR2 is LQKENI. The CDR3 DNA follows: TGTGCCAGCTCACCCGTATCTAGCTCCTACGAGCAGTACTTC. It is translated as CASSPVSSSYEQYF. Full variable domain (outside the CDR3, taken from reference TRBV18 and TRBJ2-7): NAGVMQNPRHLVRRRGQEARLRCSPMKGHSHVYWYRQLPEEGLKFMVYLQKENIIDESGMPKERFSAEFPKEGPSILRIQQVVRGDSAAYFCASSPVSSSYEQYFGPGTRLTVT.

CDR3: CATAREGREEQYF. DNA of the CDR3: TGTGCCACCGCGAGGGAGGGCCGGGAAGAGCAGTACTTC. The rearrangement uses TRBV15 and TRBJ2-7; TRBD2 matches 7 bases. This CDR3 contains 13 residues. CDR1 and CDR2 (germline): LNHNV, YYDKDF (reference sequence). Trimming removed 8 bases from V and 7 bases from J; junction bases left unmatched: 11.

The chain carries TRBV29-1 and TRBJ1-5, with D unresolved. The CDR3 sequence is 12 residues long. Trimming cost V 7 bases and J 0 bases, with 7 bases left between them. Germline V lookup: CDR1 SQVTM, CDR2 ANQGSEA. The CDR3 coding sequence is TGCAGCGCATTATATAGCAATCAGCCCCAGCATTTT. It specifies CSALYSNQPQHF.

The chain uses TRBV6-5 and TRBJ1-1; D is unclear. CDR3 length equals 14 residues. Germline CDR1 MNHEY, CDR2 SVGAGI. V was pared by 5 bases and J by 3 bases, with 13 bases between. The CDR3: CASSQPSGDTEAFF. Here the CDR3 DNA reads TGTGCCAGCAGTCAGCCATCGGGTGACACTGAAGCTTTCTTT.

The chain is built from TRBV9 and TRBJ1-6, with D perhaps TRBD1 (6 bases). Germline CDR1 is SGDLS and CDR2 is YYNGEE. The CDR3 loop spans 16 amino acids. Deletions cut 0 bases from V and 8 bases from J, with 15 bases between. CDR3 protein: CASSVGSAGVDSPLHF. The CDR3 DNA reads TGTGCCAGCAGCGTAGGATCCGCAGGGGTGGATTCACCCCTCCACTTT.